Below are 26 T cell receptor beta chains sequenced from a single sample in a study of T cell changes during pregnancy in multiple sclerosis. Libraries were prepared by immunoSEQ multiplex PCR; TCRdb keeps only in-frame clonotypes and omits some of them. The data show over 35,000 clones, with roughly 85% seen just once and approximately 1% held by the top ten. The starting material was CD4+ T cells from peripheral blood mononuclear cells, obtained after pregnancy. The receptors stem from a female donor with multiple sclerosis, enrolled in a pregnancy study.

The DNA for the CDR3 is TGTGCCAGCACCCCCGGGGAGGGTTCAGCTGGGGCCAACGTCCTGACTTTC. Translating gives CASTPGEGSAGANVLTF. The rearrangement joins TRBV27 to TRBJ2-6; 7 bases are shared with TRBD2. This CDR3 comprises 17 residues. Germline CDR1 MNHEY, CDR2 SMNVEV (reference sequence). V gave up 7 bases and J gave up 2 bases; unmatched junction bases: 11.

The chain joins TRBV6-6 to TRBJ2-7; 9 nucleotides align to TRBD1. V lost 2 bases to trimming and J lost 2 bases; unmatched junction nucleotides: 7. Germline lookup yields CDR1 MNHNY and CDR2 SVGAGI (reference sequence). This CDR3 is 16 amino acids long. CDR3 sequence (DNA): TGTGCCAGCAGTTACCTCACCGGGACAGGGCCCTACGAGCAGTACTTC. Its translation is CASSYLTGTGPYEQYF.

The chain employs TRBV5-1 and TRBJ2-1; 7 bases align to TRBD2. V lost 0 bases and J lost 4; bases outside the gene matches: 1. Germline V gene sequence: CDR1 SGHRS, CDR2 YFSETQ. The CDR3 is 14 amino acids. The CDR3 region is CASSLGTRYNEQFF. DNA of the CDR3: TGCGCCAGCAGCTTGGGGACTAGGTACAATGAGCAGTTCTTC.

The chain couples TRBV15 to TRBJ1-2; 7 bases match TRBD1. Germline V gives CDR1 LNHNV, CDR2 YYDKDF (reference sequence). This CDR3 region has 13 residues. The trim removed 4 bases at V and 6 bases at J, leaving 5 bases unmatched. CDR3 nucleotide sequence: TGTGCCACCAGCATCACAGGGGTCAATGGCTACACCTTC. Its protein is CATSITGVNGYTF.

V is TRBV20-1 and J is TRBJ1-1, with D possibly TRBD1 on 5 matching bases. Trimming cost V 6 bases and J 9 bases, with 14 bases left between them. Germline loops: CDR1 DFQATT, CDR2 SNEGSKA (reference sequence). The CDR3 sequence is 11 residues long. CDR3 region: CSASSTVKAFF. The CDR3 nucleotides read TGCAGTGCAAGTTCGACAGTGAAAGCTTTCTTT.

This chain's CDR3 is CASSLSGVRDTQYF. CDR3 DNA sequence: TGTGCCAGCAGCCTCAGCGGGGTCAGAGATACGCAGTATTTT. The chain is built from TRBV5-5 and TRBJ2-3; 7 positions match TRBD2. The CDR3 sequence is 14 residues long. The V gene's germline CDR1 is SGHKS and CDR2 YYEKEE (reference sequence). The trim removed 4 bases at V and 5 bases at J, leaving 7 bases unmatched. Full variable domain (remainder filled in from reference TRBV5-5 and TRBJ2-3): DAGVTQSPTHLIKTRGQQVTLRCSPISGHKSVSWYQQVLGQGPQFIFQYYEKEERGRGNFPDRFSARQFPNYSSELNVNALLLGDSALYLCASSLSGVRDTQYFGPGTRLTVL.

The V and J genes are TRBV6-6 and TRBJ1-4; no clear D gene. The CDR3 runs to 11 residues. The germline V and J ends were trimmed by 4 bases and 8 bases, with 5 bases remaining between them. CDR1 MNHNY and CDR2 SVGAGI come from the germline V gene (reference sequence). Written as DNA, the CDR3 is TGTGCCAGCAGTTCACAGGAAAAACTGTTTTTT. Amino acids: CASSSQEKLFF.

The chain recombines TRBV11-2 with TRBJ2-4, with 8 bases matching TRBD1. Unmatched junction bases numbered 11, after V lost 4 bases and J lost 12 bases. Germline CDR1 SGHAT, CDR2 FQNNGV. The CDR3 length is 14 residues. CDR3 protein: CASSSTGTGGDQYF. Here the CDR3 DNA reads TGTGCCAGCAGCTCCACCGGGACAGGCGGGGATCAGTACTTC.

The chain couples TRBV6-6 to TRBJ2-7; D possibly corresponds to TRBD2 (6 bases). The germline CDR1 and CDR2 sequences are MNHNY and SVGAGI (reference sequence). The V end lost 7 bases, the J end lost 3 bases, and 13 bases lay between the germline ends. CDR3 length: 13 residues. CDR3 nucleotides: TGTGCCAGCACCTACGGAGGGCTCTACGAGCAGTACTTC. This encodes CASTYGGLYEQYF.

This clone was counted once. V is TRBV5-6 and J is TRBJ2-5, with 7 positions matching TRBD2. Trimming cost V 0 bases and J 6 bases; bases outside gene matches: 11. In germline, CDR1 is SGHDT, CDR2 YYEEEE. The CDR3 is 16 residues long. CDR3 loop: CASSLGYSAGGKTQYF. As DNA, the CDR3 is TGTGCCAGCAGCTTGGGATACAGCGCCGGGGGGAAGACCCAGTACTTC. Combining the CDR3 with reference TRBV5-6 and TRBJ2-5 gives the whole variable domain DAGVTQSPTHLIKTRGQQVTLRCSPKSGHDTVSWYQQALGQGPQFIFQYYEEEERQRGNFPDRFSGHQFPNYSSELNVNALLLGDSALYLCASSLGYSAGGKTQYFGPGTRLLVL.

The J gene is TRBJ1-1, the V gene TRBV12-5; D is ambiguous. Germline loops: CDR1 LGHNT, CDR2 FRNRAP. The CDR3 has 12 amino acids. The V end lost 6 bases, the J end lost 6 bases, and 11 bases lay between the germline ends. The chain's CDR3 is CASGRGSSEAFF. DNA for the CDR3: TGTGCTAGTGGCCGAGGGAGTTCTGAAGCTTTCTTT.

The chain uses TRBV10-2 and TRBJ1-1; tentatively, D is TRBD1 (5 bases). From germline, CDR1 is WSHSY and CDR2 SAAADI. V dropped 5 bases and J dropped 5 bases, with 36 bases sitting between them. The CDR3 covers 21 residues. CDR3 amino acids: CASSHWGVGGPRGYRGTEAFF. For the CDR3, the DNA is TGCGCCAGCAGTCACTGGGGGGTCGGGGGACCTCGAGGGTATCGGGGTACTGAAGCTTTCTTT.

This clone was recorded only once. The gene calls are TRBV10-1 and TRBJ2-3, with D hard to call. The CDR3 length is 12 residues. CDR1 and CDR2 (germline): WNHNN, SYGVQD (reference sequence). The ends were cut back, 4 bases at V and 1 base at J, with 3 bases in the middle. The CDR3 region has the DNA TGCGCCAGCAGTGCGGGCACAGATACGCAGTATTTT. It codes for CASSAGTDTQYF.

This chain connects TRBV13 to TRBJ2-5; D perhaps matches TRBD2 (6 bases). Germline assignment: CDR1 PRHDT and CDR2 FYEKMQ (reference sequence). The CDR3 contains 21 residues. V lost 2 bases, J lost 2 bases, and 30 bases lay in between. CDR3 sequence reads: CASSLRRDAKVRPGGQETQYF. CDR3 bases: TGTGCCAGCAGCTTAAGGAGGGACGCAAAGGTTCGGCCCGGAGGGCAAGAGACCCAGTACTTC.

The J gene is TRBJ1-5, the V gene TRBV6-5, with TRBD1 identical over 10 bases. The CDR3 runs 15 residues. Per the germline V gene, CDR1 is MNHEY and CDR2 is SVGAGI. With 6 bases clipped from V and 6 bases from J, the junction kept 8 bases outside the gene matches. CDR3: CASRPTGGRGQPQHF. DNA for the CDR3: TGTGCCAGCAGACCGACAGGGGGCAGGGGTCAGCCCCAGCATTTT.

V and J are TRBV2 and TRBJ1-5; 7 nucleotides match TRBD1. In germline, CDR1 is SNHLY, CDR2 FYNNEI. The CDR3 runs 13 residues. The junction had 3 bases not matched to a gene; V was cut back by 6 bases and J by 4 bases. The CDR3 here is CASRGQANQPQHF. In DNA form, the CDR3 reads TGTGCCAGCAGAGGACAGGCGAATCAGCCCCAGCATTTT.

J is TRBJ2-5 and V is TRBV11-3, with 8 bases lining up with TRBD2. The junction had 5 bases not matched to a gene; V was cut back by 3 bases and J by 2 bases. The CDR3 runs to 15 residues. CDR1 is SGHNT and CDR2 is YENEEA in the germline V gene. CDR3 sequence reads: CASSFGGGTQETQYF. In nucleotides, the CDR3 is TGTGCCAGCAGCTTCGGCGGGGGGACTCAAGAGACCCAGTACTTC.

CDR3 in amino acids: CASSLRGAKNIQYF. CDR3 DNA sequence: TGTGCCAGCAGCTTAAGGGGGGCCAAAAACATTCAGTACTTC. The chain combines TRBV13 with TRBJ2-4; D perhaps matches TRBD1 (6 bases). Germline V CDR1 and CDR2: PRHDT, FYEKMQ (reference sequence). V was cut by 2 bases and J by 1 base, with 6 bases left in between. This CDR3 has 14 amino acids.

This clone showed up just once. This chain links TRBV9 with TRBJ1-3; weak D call: TRBD1 (6 bases). There are 17 residues in the CDR3. V shed 0 bases and J shed 2 bases, with 15 bases lying between them. CDR1 is SGDLS and CDR2 is YYNGEE in the germline V gene. The CDR3 reads CASSVATSGVAGNTIYF. CDR3 DNA: TGTGCCAGCAGCGTAGCTACGTCAGGGGTCGCTGGAAACACCATATATTTT.

The chain carries TRBV12-2 and TRBJ1-6; TRBD1 reflects the table's D call only, with no check against the DNA. TRBV12-2 is a pseudogene segment. The CDR3 runs 15 residues. The CDR3 reads CASPPTDRTNSPLHF. In DNA, the CDR3 is TGTGCAAGTCCCCCCACCGACAGGACTAATTCACCCCTCCACTTT.

The V call is TRBV4-2, the J call TRBJ2-5; 14 positions agree with TRBD2. CDR3 length equals 16 residues. Germline lookup yields CDR1 LGHNA and CDR2 YNFKEQ. Trimming at V came to 3 bases and at J to 5 bases, leaving 5 bases not matched to a gene. Here the CDR3 DNA reads TGTGCCAGCAGCCACGGTCGGACTAGCGGGGGGGAGACCCAGTACTTC. Protein sequence: CASSHGRTSGGETQYF.

This rearrangement joins TRBV5-4 to TRBJ1-2; TRBD1 aligns across 9 bases. In germline, CDR1 is SGHNT, CDR2 YYREEE (reference sequence). The ends lost 0 bases at V and 8 bases at J; junction bases unmatched: 5. The CDR3 loop spans 14 amino acids. CDR3 nucleotides: TGTGCCAGCAGCTTGGCCCACAGGGGGCTCGGCTACACCTTC. Translated: CASSLAHRGLGYTF.

The chain joins TRBV9 to TRBJ2-1, with TRBD2 matching over 7 bases. The J segment lost 5 bases and the V segment lost 0 bases, leaving 8 bases of the junction unmatched. Germline CDR1 and CDR2: SGDLS and YYNGEE. This CDR3 has 16 amino acids. The CDR3 spells CASSVAGVAGNNEQFF. The CDR3 nucleotides are TGTGCCAGCAGCGTAGCTGGGGTAGCGGGTAACAATGAGCAGTTCTTC.

V gene TRBV5-1 combines with J gene TRBJ2-1, with D possibly being TRBD1 (7 bases). Germline CDR1 and CDR2: SGHRS and YFSETQ. This CDR3 has 15 amino acids. V lost 0 bases and J 7 bases, leaving 14 bases between the germline ends. The CDR3 here is CASSLVWQGGNEQFF. CDR3 nucleotides: TGCGCCAGCAGCTTGGTTTGGCAGGGGGGAAATGAGCAGTTCTTC. Complete variable domain (other parts from reference TRBV5-1 and TRBJ2-1): KAGVTQTPRYLIKTRGQQVTLSCSPISGHRSVSWYQQTPGQGLQFLFEYFSETQRNKGNFPGRFSGRQFSNSRSEMNVSTLELGDSALYLCASSLVWQGGNEQFFGPGTRLTVL.

The chain recombines TRBV2 with TRBJ1-1; D is uncertain. V shed 3 bases and J shed 2 bases, with 19 bases lying between them. This CDR3 is 17 amino acids long. Germline V gene data show CDR1 as SNHLY and CDR2 as FYNNEI. DNA of the CDR3: TGTGCCAGCAGTGATGAGCGAGGGATTCCCCTTAACACTGAAGCTTTCTTT. This encodes CASSDERGIPLNTEAFF. The complete variable domain, with remaining parts taken from reference TRBV2 and TRBJ1-1, reads EPEVTQTPSHQVTQMGQEVILRCVPISNHLYFYWYRQILGQKVEFLVSFYNNEISEKSEIFDDQFSVERPDGSNFTLKIRSTKLEDSAMYFCASSDERGIPLNTEAFFGQGTRLTVV.

The V gene is TRBV5-1, the J gene TRBJ2-3, with D tentatively TRBD2 (7 bases). V was trimmed by 5 bases and J by 1 base, leaving 17 bases between them. The CDR3 totals 16 residues. From germline, CDR1 is SGHRS and CDR2 YFSETQ. The CDR3: CASSAGGPKGTDTQYF. CDR3 sequence (DNA): TGCGCCAGCAGTGCCGGGGGGCCCAAAGGCACAGATACGCAGTATTTT.